This is a list of T cell receptor beta chains from one sample in a study of T-cell memory formation after mild COVID-19. TCRdb independently ran MiXCR on the 5' RACE reads; one entry per CDR3 protein. The top ten hold 8.4% of the sample, which has around 450,000 distinct CDR3 sequences, around 18% seen once. What was sequenced was PBMCs or a T cell subset sorted from them (not recorded which). These TCRs come from an adult woman who had mild COVID-19 (a few samples of this study predate the infection). Cell type and time point are not known. Each CDR3 is given with its conserved first and last residue. A D gene is named only where the DNA matches it firmly. Size is stated for part of the rows, as once, few or many counts, or as a class when the clone is expanded.

j_gene | v_gene | abundance | d_gene | CDR3aa | CDR3nt
TRBJ1-4 | TRBV7-9 | few | . | CASSLGANEKLFF | TGTGCCAGCAGCTTAGGAGCTAATGAAAAACTGTTTTTT
TRBJ1-5 | TRBV20-1 | . | . | CSAKEDSNQPQHF | TGCAGTGCTAAAGAGGATAGCAATCAGCCCCAGCATTTT
TRBJ2-1 | TRBV19 | . | TRBD2 | CASRTTSGAYNEQFF | TGTGCCAGTAGGACGACTAGCGGGGCGTACAATGAGCAGTTCTTC
TRBJ2-1 | TRBV21-1 | . | . | CASSKEDRVFRDDEQFF | TGTGCCAGCAGCAAAGAGGACAGGGTGTTCCGAGACGATGAGCAGTTCTTC
TRBJ2-7 | TRBV12-3/TRBV12-4 | few | . | CASRQDSSYEQYF | TGTGCCAGTCGACAAGATAGCTCCTACGAGCAGTACTTC
TRBJ2-7 | TRBV27 | . | TRBD1 | CASRAGTGDYEQYF | TGTGCCAGCAGAGCCGGGACAGGGGACTACGAGCAGTACTTC
TRBJ1-1 | TRBV20-1 | . | . | CSARTRGRGPGREAFF | TGCAGTGCTAGAACCCGGGGCAGGGGCCCCGGTAGGGAAGCTTTCTTT
TRBJ1-2 | TRBV20-1 | few | . | CSAIAQMYGYTF | TGCAGTGCTATTGCACAGATGTATGGCTACACCTTC
TRBJ1-3 | TRBV20-1 | . | . | CSARRSSGNTIYF | TGCAGTGCCCGAAGGAGCTCTGGAAACACCATATATTTT
TRBJ1-1 | TRBV7-9 | . | TRBD1 | CAGRWTGNTEAFF | TGTGCCGGCAGATGGACAGGGAACACTGAAGCTTTCTTT
TRBJ1-1 | TRBV7-9 | many | . | CASSLGGGAFF | TGTGCCAGCAGCCTCGGGGGCGGAGCTTTCTTT
TRBJ2-7 | TRBV14 | . | . | CASSQGIAFGDEQYF | TGTGCCAGCAGCCAAGGAATCGCATTTGGGGACGAGCAGTACTTC
TRBJ2-7 | TRBV6-5 | many | TRBD2 | CASSLSGNSYEQYF | TGTGCCAGCAGCCTGAGCGGGAACTCCTACGAGCAGTACTTC
TRBJ2-7 | TRBV7-9 | . | . | CASSAGQTDYEQYF | TGTGCCAGCAGCGCGGGACAGACGGACTACGAGCAGTACTTC
TRBJ2-1 | TRBV11-2 | . | TRBD2 | CASSLQIGGGSYNEQFF | TGTGCCAGCAGCTTACAAATCGGCGGGGGGTCCTACAATGAGCAGTTCTTC
TRBJ2-5 | TRBV3-1 | many | . | CASSQGMALRQETQYF | TGTGCCAGCAGCCAAGGGATGGCGCTCCGACAAGAGACCCAGTACTTC
TRBJ2-2 | TRBV11-3 | few | TRBD2 | CASSLTSGRAYGELFF | TGTGCCAGCAGCCTGACTAGCGGGAGGGCCTACGGGGAGCTGTTTTTT
TRBJ2-1 | TRBV7-9 | few | TRBD2 | CASSSPRTSGDYNEQFF | TGTGCCAGCAGCTCCCCTCGGACTAGCGGAGACTACAATGAGCAGTTCTTC
TRBJ2-1 | TRBV7-2 | . | TRBD2 | CASSLVSVSGIRNEQFF | TGTGCCAGCAGCTTAGTGAGTGTTAGCGGGATTAGGAATGAGCAGTTCTTC
TRBJ1-1 | TRBV29-1 | . | . | CSVGGWAVEAFF | TGCAGCGTCGGAGGATGGGCAGTTGAAGCTTTCTTT
TRBJ1-6 | TRBV6-5 | . | . | CASSSGTANLPLHF | TGTGCCAGCAGCTCCGGGACCGCAAATTTGCCCCTCCACTTT
TRBJ1-1 | TRBV6-4 | . | TRBD1 | CASSPDRGRIAFF | TGTGCCAGCAGTCCGGACAGGGGGCGTATAGCTTTCTTT
TRBJ1-4 | TRBV27 | . | TRBD1 | CASSPGQGGFSNEKLFF | TGTGCCAGCAGTCCGGGACAGGGGGGTTTTTCTAATGAAAAACTGTTTTTT
TRBJ1-6 | TRBV15 | . | TRBD1 | CATSRDRDGSPLHF | TGTGCCACCAGCCGGGACAGGGACGGATCACCCCTCCACTTT
TRBJ1-1 | TRBV27 | few | TRBD1 | CASRTGGSVNTEAFF | TGTGCCAGCAGGACAGGGGGCTCAGTGAACACTGAAGCTTTCTTT
TRBJ1-5 | TRBV19 | . | . | CASSIDLSGGNQPQHF | TGTGCCAGTAGTATAGATCTGTCAGGGGGCAATCAGCCCCAGCATTTT
TRBJ2-5 | TRBV6-2/TRBV6-3 | few | . | CASSYPGQVETQYF | TGTGCCAGCAGTTACCCCGGACAAGTCGAGACCCAGTACTTC
TRBJ1-2 | TRBV5-1 | few | TRBD1 | CASSLFWGTEEDYGYTF | TGCGCCAGCAGCTTGTTTTGGGGGACAGAGGAAGACTATGGCTACACCTTC
TRBJ1-6 | TRBV30 | . | . | CAHNVGGYSPLHF | TGTGCCCACAACGTGGGGGGTTATTCACCCCTCCACTTT
TRBJ2-2 | TRBV21-1 | few | . | CASSKALGLAGENTGELFF | TGTGCCAGCAGCAAAGCGCTCGGACTAGCGGGGGAAAACACCGGGGAGCTGTTTTTT
TRBJ2-1 | TRBV5-1 | . | TRBD1 | CASSQDVGQEFF | TGCGCCAGCAGTCAGGACGTGGGACAGGAGTTCTTC
TRBJ1-4 | TRBV2 | few | . | CASSPGWANEKLFF | TGTGCCAGCAGTCCAGGGTGGGCTAATGAAAAACTGTTTTTT
TRBJ1-4 | TRBV7-2 | few | TRBD1 | CASSGSGTGGEKLFF | TGTGCCAGCAGCGGATCCGGGACAGGGGGCGAAAAACTGTTTTTT
TRBJ2-5 | TRBV20-1 | few | TRBD2 | CSARELGGGLAGAETQYF | TGCAGTGCTAGAGAACTCGGGGGAGGACTAGCGGGAGCGGAGACCCAGTACTTC
TRBJ2-2 | TRBV5-1 | . | TRBD2 | CASSLLAGIPTGELFF | TGCGCCAGCAGCCTCTTAGCGGGAATCCCCACCGGGGAGCTGTTTTTT
TRBJ1-2 | TRBV7-9 | once | . | CASSPPGGNNYGYTF | TGTGCCAGCAGCCCGCCGGGGGGAAATAACTATGGCTACACCTTC
TRBJ2-1 | TRBV10-3 | few | . | CAIRSRDSYNEQFF | TGTGCCATCAGATCCCGGGACTCCTACAATGAGCAGTTCTTC
TRBJ2-7 | TRBV9 | once | TRBD1 | CASSAGQAVGEQYF | TGTGCCAGCAGCGCCGGACAGGCCGTGGGGGAGCAGTACTTC
TRBJ2-1 | TRBV3-1 | few | . | CASSQRTLGNEQFF | TGTGCCAGCAGCCAACGGACCCTAGGTAATGAGCAGTTCTTC
TRBJ1-4 | TRBV5-1 | . | . | CASSLRERGEKLFF | TGCGCCAGCAGCTTGCGAGAAAGAGGAGAAAAACTGTTTTTT
TRBJ1-5 | TRBV12-3/TRBV12-4 | . | TRBD1 | CASSSDRSGNQPQHF | TGTGCCAGCAGTTCGGACAGGAGTGGCAATCAGCCCCAGCATTTT
TRBJ2-3 | TRBV12-3/TRBV12-4 | . | TRBD1 | CASSPRGQGKDTQYF | TGTGCCAGCAGTCCTCGCGGACAGGGGAAAGATACGCAGTATTTT
TRBJ2-7 | TRBV14 | few | . | CASSQTLQEYPRF | TGTGCCAGCAGCCAAACCCTACAAGAATACCCCCGATTC
TRBJ2-7 | TRBV4-1 | . | TRBD1 | CASSPVIRGQGVGEQYF | TGCGCCAGCAGCCCCGTCATCAGGGGCCAGGGGGTCGGCGAGCAGTACTTC
TRBJ2-1 | TRBV29-1 | few | . | CSVVRGTPNEQFF | TGCAGCGTTGTAAGGGGGACCCCCAATGAGCAGTTCTTC
TRBJ2-2 | TRBV5-1 | many | TRBD1 | CASSPLQGTGELFF | TGCGCCAGCAGCCCACTACAGGGGACCGGGGAGCTGTTTTTT
TRBJ1-1 | TRBV5-1 | few | . | CASSFTGGEAFF | TGCGCCAGCAGCTTTACAGGCGGGGAAGCTTTCTTT
TRBJ1-2 | TRBV15 | few | . | CATSVGTPYGYTF | TGTGCCACCAGCGTCGGGACACCTTATGGCTACACCTTC
TRBJ1-1 | TRBV5-1 | . | TRBD1 | CASSSGTEPGEAFF | TGCGCCAGCAGCTCCGGGACAGAACCTGGTGAAGCTTTCTTT
TRBJ2-3 | TRBV7-2 | . | TRBD2 | CASSSGGRASTDTQYF | TGTGCCAGCAGCTCCGGGGGGAGAGCTAGCACAGATACGCAGTATTTT